The entry below gives a single T cell receptor beta chain sequence along with its context. This CDR3 comprises 13 residues. Germline V CDR1 and CDR2: KGHSH, LQKENI. Trimming cost V 0 bases and J 7 bases, with 7 bases left between them. Sequencing was performed with immunoSEQ multiplex PCR; in TCRdb, only in-frame clones are kept and a portion is missing. The sample has 250,000 to 300,000 clones; 80% to 90% are singletons. The sample originates from a study of Ad26.COV2.S vaccination and SARS-CoV-2 variants. Across the study: Donor was one of the participants in the Ad26.COV2.S arm of the COV1001 trial.

Treatment noted: some 20 received Ad26.COV2.S at low or high dose, single or two shots; about 5 received placebo; per-sample allocation not given. The investigators took samples on day 63 after the first vaccine or placebo injection. The chain uses TRBV18 and TRBJ2-1; possible D gene TRBD1, 6 bases. Source: peripheral blood, taken in a trial of Ad26.COV2.S vaccine versus placebo. The clonotype was recovered from a person aged 18-65 years who received the Ad26.COV2.S COVID-19 vaccine or a placebo. The CDR3: CASSPPRGNEQFF. CDR3 in DNA: TGTGCCAGCTCACCACCCAGGGGAAATGAGCAGTTCTTC.